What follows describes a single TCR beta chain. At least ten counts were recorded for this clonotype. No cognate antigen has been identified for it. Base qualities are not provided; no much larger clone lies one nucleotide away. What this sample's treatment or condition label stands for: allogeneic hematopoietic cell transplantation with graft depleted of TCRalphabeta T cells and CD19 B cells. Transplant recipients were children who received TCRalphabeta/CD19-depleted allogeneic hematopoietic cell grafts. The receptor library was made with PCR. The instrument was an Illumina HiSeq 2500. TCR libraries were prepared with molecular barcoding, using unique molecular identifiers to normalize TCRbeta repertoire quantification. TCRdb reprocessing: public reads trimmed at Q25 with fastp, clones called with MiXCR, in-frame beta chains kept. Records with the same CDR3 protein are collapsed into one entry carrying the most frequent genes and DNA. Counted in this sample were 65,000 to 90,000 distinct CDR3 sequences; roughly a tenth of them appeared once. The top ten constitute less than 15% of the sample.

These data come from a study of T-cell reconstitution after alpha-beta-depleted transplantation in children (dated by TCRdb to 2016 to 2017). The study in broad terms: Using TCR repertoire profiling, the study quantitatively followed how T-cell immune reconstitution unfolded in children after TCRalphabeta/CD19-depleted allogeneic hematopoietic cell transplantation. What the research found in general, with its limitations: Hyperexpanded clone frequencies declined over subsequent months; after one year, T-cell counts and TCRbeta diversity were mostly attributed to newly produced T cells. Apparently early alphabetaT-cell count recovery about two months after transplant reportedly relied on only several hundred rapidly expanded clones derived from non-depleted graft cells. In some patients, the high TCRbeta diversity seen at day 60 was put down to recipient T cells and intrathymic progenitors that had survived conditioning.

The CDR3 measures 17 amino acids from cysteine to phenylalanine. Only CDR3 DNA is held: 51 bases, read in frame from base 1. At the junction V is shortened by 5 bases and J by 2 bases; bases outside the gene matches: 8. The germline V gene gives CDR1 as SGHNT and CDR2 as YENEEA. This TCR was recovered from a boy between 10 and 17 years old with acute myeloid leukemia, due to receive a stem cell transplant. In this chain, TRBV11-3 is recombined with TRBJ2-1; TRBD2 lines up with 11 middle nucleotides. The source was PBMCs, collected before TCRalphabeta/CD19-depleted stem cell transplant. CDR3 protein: CASSRTLAGVTYNEQFF. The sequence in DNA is TGTGCCAGCAGCCGCACACTAGCGGGAGTTACCTACAATGAGCAGTTCTTC.